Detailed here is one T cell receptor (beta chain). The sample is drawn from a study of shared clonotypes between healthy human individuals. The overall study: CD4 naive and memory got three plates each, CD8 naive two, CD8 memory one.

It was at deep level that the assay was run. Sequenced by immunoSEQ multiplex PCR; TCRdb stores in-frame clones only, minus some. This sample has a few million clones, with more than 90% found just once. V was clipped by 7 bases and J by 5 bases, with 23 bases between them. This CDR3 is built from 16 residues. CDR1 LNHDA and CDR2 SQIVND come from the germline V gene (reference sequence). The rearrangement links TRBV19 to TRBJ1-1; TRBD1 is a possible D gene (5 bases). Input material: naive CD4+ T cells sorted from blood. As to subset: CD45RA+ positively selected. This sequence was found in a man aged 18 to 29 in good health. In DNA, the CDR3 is TGTGCCAGTACCCAGGGAATGTGGGTGTTTGGGACTGAAGCTTTCTTT. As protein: CASTQGMWVFGTEAFF.